Each of the 17 T cell receptor beta chains below was sequenced from the same sample in a study of T cells in localized non-small cell lung cancer. The protocol was immunoSEQ multiplex PCR, while the TCRdb copy is restricted to in-frame clones and leaves out a portion. The table includes 2,000 or so clones, roughly 25% detected once. Sequenced material: normal lung tissue next to the tumor, taken before any cancer treatment. The receptors come from a female donor older than 55 with stage II lung adenocarcinoma.

This rearrangement joins TRBV9 to TRBJ1-4; the D is unclear. Germline CDR1 reads SGDLS; CDR2 reads YYNGEE. This CDR3 has 16 amino acids. Trimming took off 8 bases at V and 7 bases at J, with 24 bases between the two ends. The CDR3 DNA reads TGTGCCAGTTCCGCCCACTCAGCGGGCATTGCTGAAAAACTGTTTTTT. Translating gives CASSAHSAGIAEKLFF.

This clone has a handful of counts. For the CDR3, the DNA is TGTGCCAGCAGCATAGACAGTTCCTACGAGCAGTACTTC. Translated, it gives CASSIDSSYEQYF. The J gene is TRBJ2-7, the V gene TRBV28; TRBD1 might be the D (5 bases). CDR1 MDHEN and CDR2 SYDVKM come from the germline V gene. The CDR3 length is 13 residues. Deletions cut 6 bases from V and 1 base from J, with 10 bases between.

This clone was counted between two and nine times. This chain uses TRBV11-3 with TRBJ1-3; 7 bases fit TRBD1. The CDR3 contains 16 residues. V gave up 3 bases and J gave up 1 base; unmatched junction bases: 6. The germline V gene has CDR1 SGHNT and CDR2 YENEEA. CDR3 amino acids: CASSLVGTASGNTIYF. CDR3 bases: TGTGCCAGCAGCTTGGTGGGGACAGCTTCTGGAAACACCATATATTTT.

The chain combines TRBV11-3 with TRBJ2-1; 11 nucleotides match TRBD1. Unmatched junction bases numbered 18, after V lost 5 bases and J lost 9 bases. This CDR3 spans 18 amino acids. The germline gives CDR1 SGHNT, CDR2 YENEEA. The CDR3: CASSPHFRGTGGAREQFF. CDR3 sequence (DNA): TGTGCCAGCAGCCCGCACTTCCGCGGGACAGGGGGGGCTCGTGAGCAGTTCTTC.

The chain has TRBV5-1 and TRBJ2-7, with TRBD1 as a possible D gene (5 bases). The V end was cut by 0 bases, the J end by 4 bases, with 14 bases between. This CDR3 region has 15 residues. Germline CDR1 is SGHRS and CDR2 is YFSETQ. The CDR3 nucleotides are TGCGCCAGCAGCTTGGCTCAGGGTAGGGCGTACGAGCAGTACTTC. Translating gives CASSLAQGRAYEQYF.

This clone was observed a few times. CDR3 in amino acids: CAWSDPRAYEQYF. The CDR3 coding sequence is TGTGCCTGGAGTGATCCCAGGGCCTACGAGCAGTACTTC. The J gene is TRBJ2-7, the V gene TRBV30; a possible D gene is TRBD1 (5 bases). CDR3 length equals 13 residues. Germline-derived CDR1 and CDR2 are GTSNPN and SVGIG (reference sequence). V lost 1 base and J lost 2, with 9 bases in between.

This clone came up a few times. The chain joins TRBV29-1 to TRBJ1-1; TRBD1 might be the D (5 bases). Deletions cut 6 bases from V and 1 base from J, with 12 bases between. Germline CDR1 is SQVTM and CDR2 is ANQGSEA. CDR3 length equals 13 residues. The CDR3 loop is CSVSGKPNTEAFF. CDR3 nucleotide sequence: TGCAGCGTCTCAGGGAAACCGAACACTGAAGCTTTCTTT.

The chain employs TRBV19 and TRBJ2-7, with 7 bases identical to TRBD1. The CDR3 loop spans 15 amino acids. The J segment lost 2 bases and the V segment lost 5 bases, leaving 9 bases of the junction unmatched. In germline, CDR1 is LNHDA, CDR2 SQIVND (reference sequence). The CDR3 loop reads CASSLRTGLAYEQYF. The DNA for the CDR3 is TGTGCCAGTAGTCTACGGACAGGACTCGCCTACGAGCAGTACTTC.

This clone was counted between two and nine times. The chain combines TRBV11-3 with TRBJ1-1; D is unresolved. The CDR3 covers 16 residues. The germline V gene has CDR1 SGHNT and CDR2 YENEEA. V was trimmed by 3 bases and J by 5 bases, leaving 19 bases between them. In nucleotides, the CDR3 is TGTGCCAGCAGCTTTTTATCTGGTGGGCCCAGGACTGAAGCTTTCTTT. This sequence encodes CASSFLSGGPRTEAFF.

The chain carries TRBV6-8 and TRBJ1-2, with a possible D match to TRBD1 (5 bases). Trimming pared 8 bases from V and 2 bases from J, leaving 12 bases between. The CDR3 is made up of 13 amino acids. Germline-derived CDR1 and CDR2 are MNHGY and SAAAGT. This CDR3 is CASRPGPNYGYTF. As DNA, the CDR3 is TGTGCCAGCCGTCCGGGACCCAACTATGGCTACACCTTC.

The table lists this clone with many counts. The identical CDR3 is also encoded by other nucleotide sequences in the sample. The J gene is TRBJ1-1, the V gene TRBV7-2, with D unresolved. CDR1 SGHTA and CDR2 FQGNSA come from the germline V gene. The germline V and J ends were trimmed by 3 bases and 2 bases, with 7 bases remaining between them. CDR3 length: 13 residues. CDR3 region: CASSFDTNTEAFF. The CDR3 coding sequence is TGTGCCAGCAGCTTCGACACAAACACTGAAGCTTTCTTT.

The V gene is TRBV28, the J gene TRBJ1-2; 7 bases map to TRBD1. Per germline, CDR1 MDHEN and CDR2 SYDVKM. There are 15 residues in the CDR3. The ends lost 4 bases at V and 8 bases at J; junction bases unmatched: 13. The CDR3: CASSSAGGTRRGYTF. CDR3 in DNA: TGTGCCAGCAGTTCCGCAGGGGGTACTAGAAGGGGCTACACCTTC.

This chain joins TRBV6-8 and TRBJ1-5; no clear D gene. Trimming took 0 bases from V and 0 from J, leaving 12 bases between them. The CDR3 loop spans 17 amino acids. CDR1 is MNHGY, CDR2 SAAAGT, per germline. This CDR3 is CASSYSSTEDSNQPQHF. The CDR3, as DNA: TGTGCCAGCAGTTACTCGAGCACCGAAGATAGCAATCAGCCCCAGCATTTT.

The CDR3 loop is CASSLYRLSEQFF. As DNA, the CDR3 is TGTGCCAGCAGCCTTTACAGGCTGAGTGAGCAGTTCTTC. The chain employs TRBV6-8 and TRBJ2-1; the D gene is possibly TRBD1 (5 bases). Trimming shortened V by 6 bases and J by 9 bases, and 15 bases separated the two germline ends. The CDR3 is made up of 13 amino acids. Germline V lookup: CDR1 MNHGY, CDR2 SAAAGT.

This clone was counted a few times. This chain joins TRBV11-3 and TRBJ2-5; TRBD2 matches 7 bases. CDR1 is SGHNT, CDR2 YENEEA, per germline. The CDR3 is 16 amino acids. The junction had 7 bases not matched to a gene; V was cut back by 3 bases and J by 0 bases. The CDR3 is CASSLLGGLDQETQYF. In DNA, the CDR3 is TGTGCCAGCAGCTTGTTGGGGGGGTTGGACCAAGAGACCCAGTACTTC.

The rearrangement uses TRBV29-1 and TRBJ1-2; D unclear. The length of the CDR3 is 12 residues. Germline values: CDR1 SQVTM, CDR2 ANQGSEA. The V and J ends lost 5 bases and 4 bases respectively, with 11 bases between them. CDR3 loop: CSVRGFFYGYTF. The CDR3 bases are TGCAGCGTTAGAGGGTTCTTCTATGGCTACACCTTC.

The chain combines TRBV9 with TRBJ1-3, with D hard to call. V dropped 4 bases and J dropped 3 bases, with 14 bases sitting between them. CDR1 is SGDLS, CDR2 YYNGEE, per germline. The CDR3 is made up of 15 amino acids. In nucleotides, the CDR3 is TGTGCCAGCAGCCCCGACTTGGGCTTTGGAAACACCATATATTTT. This gives the protein CASSPDLGFGNTIYF.